The sequence of this T cell receptor beta chain was determined in a study of Ad26.COV2.S vaccination and SARS-CoV-2 variants. Noted treatment: around 19 received Ad26.COV2.S at low or high dose, single or two shots; roughly five received placebo; per-sample allocation not given. Sampling occurred on day 63 after the first vaccine or placebo injection. The CDR3 totals 16 residues. The germline V gene has CDR1 SGHAT and CDR2 FQNNGV. Trimming shortened V by 3 bases and J by 2 bases, and 15 bases separated the two germline ends. Clones were sequenced by immunoSEQ multiplex PCR, and TCRdb holds only the in-frame ones, with some missing. The sample consists of about 410,000 clones, around 93% of them appearing once.

The rearrangement uses TRBV11-2 and TRBJ2-3, with D maybe TRBD2 (5 bases). The sequence was collected from a person between 18 and 59 years old who received the Ad26.COV2.S COVID-19 vaccine or a placebo. The starting material was peripheral blood, obtained in a trial of Ad26.COV2.S vaccine versus placebo. CDR3: CASSLWSSGNTDTQYF. The CDR3 nucleotides are TGTGCCAGCAGCTTGTGGTCCAGCGGAAACACAGATACGCAGTATTTT.